Included here is one TCR beta chain sequence, with context. Its antigen is not identified. CDR1 and CDR2 (germline): SGHRS, YFSETQ. V dropped 4 bases and J dropped 3; count of bases not matched to a gene: 6. The CDR3 length is 16 residues. The study reverse transcribed the entire isolated RNA, so it sequenced expressed TCRB transcripts. Generated by immunoSEQ multiplex PCR, the TCRdb table keeps only in-frame clones and is missing some. The table lists 640,000 or so clones, 11% to 15% of them singletons. The data were obtained in a study of beta chain features in type 1 diabetes. Study results and limitations: Individuals with type 1 diabetes displayed fewer insertions and more deletions at VDJ junctions. TCRB CDR3s from Type 1 diabetes patients were moderately but significantly shorter in all four CD4+ subsets.

This chain uses TRBV5-1 with TRBJ2-3; 12 bases match TRBD2. The origin of this receptor is a man younger than 35 with type 1 diabetes. Source material: naive CD4+ T cells from blood. The DNA for the CDR3 is TGCGCCAGCAGCACCGGACTAGCGGGAATGACAGATACGCAGTATTTT. Translating it yields CASSTGLAGMTDTQYF.